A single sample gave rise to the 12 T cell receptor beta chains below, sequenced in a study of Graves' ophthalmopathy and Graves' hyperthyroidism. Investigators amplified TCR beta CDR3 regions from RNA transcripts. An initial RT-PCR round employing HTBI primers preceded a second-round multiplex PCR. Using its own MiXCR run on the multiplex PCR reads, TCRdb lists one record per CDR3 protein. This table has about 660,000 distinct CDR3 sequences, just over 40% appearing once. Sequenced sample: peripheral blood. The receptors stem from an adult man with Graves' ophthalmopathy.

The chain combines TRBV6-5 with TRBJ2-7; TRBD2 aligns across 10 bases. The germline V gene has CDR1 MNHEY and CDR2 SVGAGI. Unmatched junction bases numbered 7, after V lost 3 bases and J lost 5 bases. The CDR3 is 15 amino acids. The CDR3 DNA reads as TGTGCCAGCAGTTATTGGGCTAGCGGGAGCGACGAGCAGTACTTC. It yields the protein CASSYWASGSDEQYF.

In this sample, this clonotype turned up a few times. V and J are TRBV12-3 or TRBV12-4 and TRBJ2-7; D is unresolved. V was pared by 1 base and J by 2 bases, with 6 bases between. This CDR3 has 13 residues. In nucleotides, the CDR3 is TGTGCCAGCAGTTTAGAGGACCCCTACGAGCAGTACTTC. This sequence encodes CASSLEDPYEQYF.

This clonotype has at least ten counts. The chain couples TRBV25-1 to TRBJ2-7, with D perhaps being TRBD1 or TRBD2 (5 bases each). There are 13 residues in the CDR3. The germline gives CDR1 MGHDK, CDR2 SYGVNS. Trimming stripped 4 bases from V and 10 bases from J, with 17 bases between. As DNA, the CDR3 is TGTGCCAGCAGTGGTGGGACGGACACAGTCCAGTACTTC. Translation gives CASSGGTDTVQYF.

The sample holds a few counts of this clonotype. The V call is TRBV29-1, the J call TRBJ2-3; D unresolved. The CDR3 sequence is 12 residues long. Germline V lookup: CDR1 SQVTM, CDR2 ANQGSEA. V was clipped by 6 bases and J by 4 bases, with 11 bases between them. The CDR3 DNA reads TGCAGCGTCCAGCCAAGGGCAGATACGCAGTATTTT. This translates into CSVQPRADTQYF.

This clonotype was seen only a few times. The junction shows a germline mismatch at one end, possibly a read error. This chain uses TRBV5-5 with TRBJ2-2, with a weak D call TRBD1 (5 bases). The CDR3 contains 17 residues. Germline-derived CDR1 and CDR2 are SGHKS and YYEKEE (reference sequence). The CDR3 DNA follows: TGCGCCAGCAGCCAAGATGGGCGTCAGGGAAACACCGGGGAGCTGTTTTTT. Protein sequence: CASSQDGRQGNTGELFF.

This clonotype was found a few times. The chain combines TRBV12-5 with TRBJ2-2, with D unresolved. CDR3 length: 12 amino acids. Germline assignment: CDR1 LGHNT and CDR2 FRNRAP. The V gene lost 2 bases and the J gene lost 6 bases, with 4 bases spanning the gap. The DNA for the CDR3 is TGTGCTAGTGGTTTGCCCCCCGGGGAGCTGTTTTTT. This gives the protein CASGLPPGELFF.

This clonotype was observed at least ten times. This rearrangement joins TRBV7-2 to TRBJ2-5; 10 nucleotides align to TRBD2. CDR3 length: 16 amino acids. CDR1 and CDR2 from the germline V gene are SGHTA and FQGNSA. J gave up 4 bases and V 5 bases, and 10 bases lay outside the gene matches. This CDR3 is CASSLASGGGLETQYF. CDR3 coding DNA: TGTGCCAGCAGCCTTGCTAGCGGGGGAGGATTAGAGACCCAGTACTTC.

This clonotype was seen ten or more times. As DNA, the CDR3 is TGTGCCAGCAGCTTAGGCGGGACAGGAGCCTACGAGCAGTACTTC. It is translated as CASSLGGTGAYEQYF. The V call is TRBV7-9, the J call TRBJ2-7; TRBD1 aligns across 8 bases. Germline-derived CDR1 and CDR2 are SEHNR and FQNEAQ (reference sequence). The CDR3 is 15 amino acids. With V trimmed by 1 base and J by 2 bases, 4 bases remained unmatched.

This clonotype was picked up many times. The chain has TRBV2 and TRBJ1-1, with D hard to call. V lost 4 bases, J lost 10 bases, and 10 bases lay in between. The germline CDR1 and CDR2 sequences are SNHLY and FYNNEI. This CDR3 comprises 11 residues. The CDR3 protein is CASSVTKVAFF. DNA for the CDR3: TGTGCCAGCAGTGTGACAAAAGTAGCTTTCTTT.

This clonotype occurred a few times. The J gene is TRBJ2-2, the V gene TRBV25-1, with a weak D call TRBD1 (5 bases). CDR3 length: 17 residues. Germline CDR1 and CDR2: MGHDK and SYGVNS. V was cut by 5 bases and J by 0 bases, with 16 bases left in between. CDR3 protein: CASSLKWGRANTGELFF. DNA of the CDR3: TGTGCCAGCAGTTTAAAGTGGGGCCGCGCGAACACCGGGGAGCTGTTTTTT.

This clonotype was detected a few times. CDR3 sequence (DNA): TGCGCCAGCAGCTTGAAGCGGGGGGACGGGGAGCTGTTTTTT. Amino acids: CASSLKRGDGELFF. The chain combines TRBV5-1 with TRBJ2-2; TRBD2 matches at 9 bases. This CDR3 has 14 residues. Trimming removed 1 base from V and 7 bases from J; junction bases left unmatched: 2. CDR1 is SGHRS, CDR2 YFSETQ, per germline.

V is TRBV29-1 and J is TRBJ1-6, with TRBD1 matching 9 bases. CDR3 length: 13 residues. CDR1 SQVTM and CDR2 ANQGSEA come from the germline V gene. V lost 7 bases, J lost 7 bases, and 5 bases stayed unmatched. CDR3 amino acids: CSALTGGNSPLHF. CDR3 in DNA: TGCAGCGCTTTGACAGGGGGAAATTCACCCCTCCACTTT.